The clone carrying this T cell receptor beta chain came up a few times. Its target is not known. The data belong to a study of a mutant IDH1 vaccine in newly diagnosed glioma. On the study more broadly: Before enrollment, patients got radiotherapy alone, temozolomide alone, or mostly the combination.

Some clones are missing from TCRdb's copy, which holds only in-frame ones; the method was immunoSEQ multiplex PCR. The sample carries more than 35,000 clones, 81% recorded once. Time point given: week 35, safety follow-up. A single vaccine dose contained 300 ug of mutant IDH1 20-mer peptide, and topical imiquimod was used with it. Sequences were derived from PBMCs, sampled from a glioma patient whose treatment included an IDH1 peptide vaccine. This clonotype originated in a woman aged 35 to 49 with glioma. Some clones in this sample may be carry-over from other donors' samples.

The chain's CDR3 is CASSLAGVPSYTF. CDR3 nucleotides: TGTGCCAGCAGCTTGGCGGGCGTTCCCAGCTACACCTTC. This chain joins TRBV5-4 and TRBJ1-2; D gene unclear. The CDR3 runs 13 residues. In germline, CDR1 is SGHNT, CDR2 YYREEE (reference sequence). V lost 0 bases to trimming and J lost 9 bases, with 12 bases between them.